Below are 8 T cell receptor beta chains sequenced from a single sample in a study of cytomegalovirus exposure and HLA in healthy donors. Assay used: immunoSEQ multiplex PCR; TCRdb lists only in-frame clones, some missing. In the table there are tens of thousands of clones, nearly 96% of which are singletons. The sequenced sample was PBMCs. The receptors stem from a woman under 30 in good health and CMV-seropositive.

The V call is TRBV4-1, the J call TRBJ2-1; weak D call: TRBD2 (6 bases). The V and J ends lost 1 base and 2 bases respectively, with 6 bases between them. Germline-derived CDR1 and CDR2 are MGHRA and YSYEKL. The CDR3 is made up of 14 amino acids. The CDR3 spells CASSQGLAYNEQFF. The CDR3 DNA follows: TGCGCCAGCAGCCAAGGACTAGCCTACAATGAGCAGTTCTTC.

The CDR3 DNA follows: TGTGCCAGCAGCGAAGACCGACTAGCGGCCTACAATGAGCAGTTCTTC. It specifies CASSEDRLAAYNEQFF. This sequence joins TRBV9 and TRBJ2-1; the match to TRBD2 covers 9 bases. With 3 bases clipped from V and 2 bases from J, the junction kept 6 bases outside the gene matches. Looked up from germline, CDR1 is SGDLS and CDR2 is YYNGEE. This CDR3 is built from 16 residues.

The DNA of the CDR3 is TGTGCCAGCAGTGAGAGGGACATTTACTACGAGCAGTACTTC. This codes for CASSERDIYYEQYF. The chain couples TRBV2 to TRBJ2-7; maybe TRBD1 (6 bases). The CDR3 length is 14 residues. Trimming took 3 bases from V and 3 from J, leaving 12 bases between them. Germline CDR1 reads SNHLY; CDR2 reads FYNNEI.

The chain joins TRBV5-1 to TRBJ2-7; 10 nucleotides match TRBD2. This CDR3 comprises 14 residues. V was clipped by 5 bases and J by 4 bases; unmatched bases: 6. Germline CDR1 and CDR2: SGHRS and YFSETQ. The CDR3 nucleotides read TGCGCCAGCAGGAGCGGGAGGGCCACTTACGAGCAGTACTTC. This translates into CASRSGRATYEQYF.

This clone is a singleton in its sample. The V and J genes are TRBV4-3 and TRBJ1-3; D call uncertain. V was cut by 0 bases and J by 0 bases, with 9 bases left in between. The CDR3 is 16 amino acids. Germline V gene lookup returns CDR1 LGHNA and CDR2 YSLEER. The CDR3 region is CASSQDSLYSGNTIYF. Written as DNA, the CDR3 is TGCGCCAGCAGCCAAGATAGCTTGTACTCTGGAAACACCATATATTTT.

The V and J genes are TRBV28 and TRBJ2-5, with D possibly matching TRBD1 (6 bases). Per germline, CDR1 MDHEN and CDR2 SYDVKM. This CDR3 has 15 amino acids. Deletions cut 6 bases from V and 7 bases from J, with 21 bases between. DNA of the CDR3: TGTGCCAGCAGCCTGCTACAGGGACAAGTTGGGACCCAGTACTTC. This codes for CASSLLQGQVGTQYF.

The genes are TRBV5-1 and TRBJ2-1; maybe TRBD2 (6 bases). V was cut by 1 base and J by 5 bases, with 19 bases left in between. CDR1 SGHRS and CDR2 YFSETQ come from the germline V gene. The CDR3 is made up of 17 amino acids. CDR3 nucleotides: TGCGCCAGCAGCTTGTCGTATAGGGAGGTGGGCCACAATGAGCAGTTCTTC. It specifies CASSLSYREVGHNEQFF.

V is TRBV4-1 and J is TRBJ2-1; 9 bases match TRBD2. J lost 0 bases, V lost 3 bases, and 9 bases had no gene match. The CDR3 sequence is 18 residues long. Germline values: CDR1 MGHRA, CDR2 YSYEKL. CDR3 nucleotide sequence: TGCGCCAGCAGCCAGGGGGGACTAGCCGAGCTCTCCTACAATGAGCAGTTCTTC. Amino acids: CASSQGGLAELSYNEQFF.